This TCR beta chain was observed in a study of early T cells in non-severe SARS-CoV-2 infection. The wider study: The chains were unpaired, and the sequenced material was bulk RNA from unsorted whole blood. Findings and limits, study-wide: Anti-spike CD8 responses were favored in VDJdb matching, and private and CD4 specificities were missed.

This clonotype occurred many times. No antigen is known for it. This CDR3 comprises 14 residues. V was clipped by 2 bases and J by 8 bases; unmatched bases: 6. From germline, CDR1 is KGHSH and CDR2 LQKENI. TCRdb re-called the 5' RACE reads through MiXCR, storing one row per CDR3 protein. The sample contains 90,000 to 100,000 distinct CDR3 sequences, around 14% of which appear only once. The chain recombines TRBV18 with TRBJ2-4; TRBD1 agrees at 7 bases. The specimen sequenced was whole blood. This TCR came from an adult who was a healthcare worker with PCR-confirmed SARS-CoV-2 infection or an uninfected control (not recorded which). The CDR3 region has the DNA TGTGCCAGCTCACCAACGACAGGGAAGTACATTCAGTACTTC. It encodes CASSPTTGKYIQYF.